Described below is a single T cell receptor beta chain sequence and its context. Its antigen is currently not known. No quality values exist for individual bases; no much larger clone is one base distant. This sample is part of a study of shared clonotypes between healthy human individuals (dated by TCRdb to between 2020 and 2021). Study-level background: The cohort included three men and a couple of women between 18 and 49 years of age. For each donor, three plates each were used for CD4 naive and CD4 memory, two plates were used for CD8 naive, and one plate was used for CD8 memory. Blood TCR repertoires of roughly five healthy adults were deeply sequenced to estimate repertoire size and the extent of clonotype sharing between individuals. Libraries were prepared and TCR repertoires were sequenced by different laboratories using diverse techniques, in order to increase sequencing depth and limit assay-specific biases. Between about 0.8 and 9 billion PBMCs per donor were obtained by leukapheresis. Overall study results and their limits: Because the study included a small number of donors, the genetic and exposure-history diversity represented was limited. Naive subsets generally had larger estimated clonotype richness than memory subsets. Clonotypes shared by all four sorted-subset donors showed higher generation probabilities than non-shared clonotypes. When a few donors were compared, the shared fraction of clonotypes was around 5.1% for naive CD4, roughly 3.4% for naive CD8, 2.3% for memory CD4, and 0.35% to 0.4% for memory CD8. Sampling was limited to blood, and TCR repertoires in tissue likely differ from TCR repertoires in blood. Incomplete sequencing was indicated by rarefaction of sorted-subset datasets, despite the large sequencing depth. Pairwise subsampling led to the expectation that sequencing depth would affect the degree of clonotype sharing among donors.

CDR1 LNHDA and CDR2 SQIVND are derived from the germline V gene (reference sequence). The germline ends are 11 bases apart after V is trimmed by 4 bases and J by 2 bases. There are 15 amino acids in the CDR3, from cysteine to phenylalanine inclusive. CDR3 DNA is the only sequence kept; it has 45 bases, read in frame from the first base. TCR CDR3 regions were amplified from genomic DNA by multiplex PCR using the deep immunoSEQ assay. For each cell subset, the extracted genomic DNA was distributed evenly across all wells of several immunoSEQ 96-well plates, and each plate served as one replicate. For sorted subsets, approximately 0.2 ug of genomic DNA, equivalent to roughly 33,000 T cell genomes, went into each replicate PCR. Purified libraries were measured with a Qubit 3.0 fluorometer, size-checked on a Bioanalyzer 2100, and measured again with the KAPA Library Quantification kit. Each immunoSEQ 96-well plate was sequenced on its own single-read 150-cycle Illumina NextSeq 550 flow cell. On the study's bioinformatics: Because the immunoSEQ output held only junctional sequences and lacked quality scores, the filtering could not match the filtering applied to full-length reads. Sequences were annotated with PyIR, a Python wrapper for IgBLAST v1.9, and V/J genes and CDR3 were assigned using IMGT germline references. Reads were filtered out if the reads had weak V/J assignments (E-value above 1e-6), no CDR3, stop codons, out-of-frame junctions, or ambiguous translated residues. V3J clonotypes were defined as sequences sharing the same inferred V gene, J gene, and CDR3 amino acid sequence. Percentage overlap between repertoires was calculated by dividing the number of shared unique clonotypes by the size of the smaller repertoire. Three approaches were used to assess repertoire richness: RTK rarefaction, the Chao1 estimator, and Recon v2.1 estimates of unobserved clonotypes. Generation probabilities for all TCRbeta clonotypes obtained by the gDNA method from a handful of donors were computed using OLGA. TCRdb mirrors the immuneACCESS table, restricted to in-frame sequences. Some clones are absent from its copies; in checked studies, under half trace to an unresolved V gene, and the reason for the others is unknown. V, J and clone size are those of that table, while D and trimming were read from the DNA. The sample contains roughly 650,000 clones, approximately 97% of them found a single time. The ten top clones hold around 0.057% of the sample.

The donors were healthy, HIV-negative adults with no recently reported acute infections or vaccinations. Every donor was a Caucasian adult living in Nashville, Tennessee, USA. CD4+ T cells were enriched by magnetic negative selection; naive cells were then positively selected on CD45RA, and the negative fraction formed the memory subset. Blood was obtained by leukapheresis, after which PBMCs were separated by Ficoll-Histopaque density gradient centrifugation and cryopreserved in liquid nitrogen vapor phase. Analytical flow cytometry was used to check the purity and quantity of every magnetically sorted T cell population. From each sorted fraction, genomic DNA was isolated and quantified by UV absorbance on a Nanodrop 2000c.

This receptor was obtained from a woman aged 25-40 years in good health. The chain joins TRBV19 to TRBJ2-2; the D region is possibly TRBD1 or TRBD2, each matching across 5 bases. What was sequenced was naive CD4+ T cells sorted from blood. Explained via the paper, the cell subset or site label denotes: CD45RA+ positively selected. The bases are TGTGCCAGTAGTAACCGGGACGGAAACACCGGGGAGCTGTTTTTT. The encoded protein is CASSNRDGNTGELFF.